The entry below gives a single T cell receptor beta chain sequence along with its context. Its antigen is as yet unknown. The data originate from a study of T cell repertoires in cytomegalovirus infection. Across the study: Based on public TCR beta signatures, there were indications of CMV infection and of a matching HLA type. Study-wide results and caveats: Ex vivo responses were dominated by HLA-C-restricted CMV-specific TCR beta clonotypes.

This CDR3 spans 15 amino acids. Germline assignment: CDR1 SEHNR and CDR2 FQNEAQ (reference sequence). The V gene end was trimmed by 2 bases and the J gene end by 8 bases; junction bases not matched to a gene: 4. TCRdb independently ran MiXCR on the reads; one entry per CDR3 protein. The data show around 750,000 distinct CDR3 sequences, 32% seen once. The chain is built from TRBV7-9 and TRBJ2-1; the match to TRBD1 covers 12 bases. The receptor comes from a human donor in good health (CMV status not recorded). Some clones in this sample may be carry-over from other donors' samples. Here the sequenced sample was cultured CD8+ T cells from PBMCs, taken from culture after CMV antigen stimulation. CDR3 in amino acids: CASSLRDRGQDEQFF. The CDR3 bases are TGTGCCAGCAGCTTACGGGACAGGGGGCAAGATGAGCAGTTCTTC.